One sample yielded the 17 T cell receptor beta chains listed below, sequenced in a study of long-term antiretroviral therapy in people with HIV. Samples were assayed with immunoSEQ v3.0 at survey level. The protocol was immunoSEQ multiplex PCR, while the TCRdb copy is restricted to in-frame clones and leaves out a portion. The table includes 26,000 or so clones, about 90% detected once. Specimen: unsorted PBMCs, collected 2 years after starting antiretroviral therapy. The receptors come from a man in his forties or fifties with HIV.

CDR3: CASKTATGYQETQYF. For the CDR3, the DNA is TGTGCCAGTAAGACAGCCACAGGATACCAAGAGACCCAGTACTTC. J is TRBJ2-5 and V is TRBV19; weak D call: TRBD1 (5 bases). This CDR3 has 15 amino acids. V was cut by 7 bases and J by 0 bases, with 15 bases left in between. Per the germline V gene, CDR1 is LNHDA and CDR2 is SQIVND (reference sequence).

The rearrangement joins TRBV7-6 to TRBJ2-7; TRBD2 might be the D (5 bases). Germline assignment: CDR1 SGHVS and CDR2 FNYEAQ. V dropped 1 base and J dropped 7 bases, with 11 bases sitting between them. The CDR3 extends over 13 amino acids. As DNA, the CDR3 is TGTGCCAGCAGCTTAGAGACGGGGAAGGAGCAGTACTTC. It yields the protein CASSLETGKEQYF.

This clone was observed a single time. V and J are TRBV25-1 and TRBJ2-1; D gene ambiguous. CDR1 and CDR2 from the germline V gene are MGHDK and SYGVNS. V was trimmed by 2 bases and J by 3 bases, leaving 5 bases between them. The CDR3 is made up of 13 amino acids. The CDR3 bases are TGTGCCAGCAGTGAACCCTTCTACAATGAGCAGTTCTTC. Residues: CASSEPFYNEQFF.

V is TRBV4-3 and J is TRBJ1-3; 7 bases agree with TRBD1. This CDR3 is built from 15 residues. Germline V gene lookup returns CDR1 LGHNA and CDR2 YSLEER. Trimming cost V 0 bases and J 4 bases; bases outside gene matches: 3. CDR3: CASSQDPRGGNTIYF. CDR3 coding DNA: TGCGCCAGCAGCCAAGACCCCAGGGGGGGAAACACCATATATTTT.

The rearrangement joins TRBV29-1 to TRBJ1-1; D remains unclear. There are 14 residues in the CDR3. CDR1 and CDR2 from the germline V gene are SQVTM and ANQGSEA. V shed 3 bases and J shed 4 bases, with 15 bases lying between them. The CDR3 spells CSVEVSGFGTEAFF. Written as DNA, the CDR3 is TGCAGCGTTGAGGTTTCCGGGTTCGGCACTGAAGCTTTCTTT.

Worth noting for this clone: The sample holds other DNA sequences that translate to the same CDR3. This sequence joins TRBV28 and TRBJ2-3, with D unclear. Trimming stripped 5 bases from V and 0 bases from J, with 0 bases between. The length of the CDR3 is 11 residues. Looked up from germline, CDR1 is MDHEN and CDR2 is SYDVKM. The CDR3 sequence: CASSSTDTQYF. The CDR3 region has the DNA TGTGCCAGCAGTAGCACAGATACGCAGTATTTT.

The chain carries TRBV7-2 and TRBJ1-5; D gene unclear. CDR3 length: 15 residues. The V gene lost 2 bases and the J gene lost 2 bases, with 10 bases spanning the gap. CDR1 is SGHTA and CDR2 is FQGNSA in the germline V gene. CDR3 sequence (DNA): TGTGCCAGCAGCTTAATCTCGGAAGGCAATCAGCCCCAGCATTTT. This sequence encodes CASSLISEGNQPQHF.

CDR3 coding DNA: TGTGCCAGCAGGTTAGGGTCAGGGGACTCTGGGGCCAACGTCCTGACTTTC. It yields the protein CASRLGSGDSGANVLTF. The chain is built from TRBV27 and TRBJ2-6; maybe TRBD1 (6 bases). The germline CDR1 and CDR2 sequences are MNHEY and SMNVEV (reference sequence). The CDR3 runs to 17 residues. V lost 6 bases, J lost 0 bases, and 15 bases lay in between.

The chain recombines TRBV5-4 with TRBJ2-1; no reliable D call. CDR1 and CDR2 (germline): SGHNT, YYREEE (reference sequence). The CDR3 has 13 amino acids. Trimming left V 4 bases short and J 3 bases short, with 8 bases between. In DNA form, the CDR3 reads TGTGCCAGCAGCCCCGGCCTCTACAATGAGCAGTTCTTC. As protein: CASSPGLYNEQFF.

This rearrangement joins TRBV4-1 to TRBJ1-3, with 9 bases matching TRBD1. The CDR3 loop spans 16 amino acids. The V gene end was trimmed by 3 bases and the J gene end by 4 bases; junction bases not matched to a gene: 7. The germline gives CDR1 MGHRA, CDR2 YSYEKL. This chain's CDR3 is CASSQIQGALGNTIYF. The CDR3 DNA reads as TGCGCCAGCAGCCAGATACAGGGGGCGTTGGGAAACACCATATATTTT.

The CDR3 DNA reads as TGTGCCAGCAGTGTCGGGACAGGGGCATGGGCTAATGAAAAACTGTTTTTT. Residues: CASSVGTGAWANEKLFF. The chain is built from TRBV6-1 and TRBJ1-4; TRBD1 agrees at 10 bases. CDR1 and CDR2 from the germline V gene are MNHNS and SASEGT. The CDR3 is 17 amino acids. Trimming took 4 bases from V and 3 from J; bases not matched to a gene: 8.

This chain joins TRBV7-9 and TRBJ1-1; weak D call: TRBD1 (5 bases). Germline values: CDR1 SEHNR, CDR2 FQNEAQ (reference sequence). V lost 5 bases and J 9 bases, leaving 13 bases between the germline ends. The length of the CDR3 is 12 residues. CDR3 residues: CASSLGGEKAFF. CDR3 DNA sequence: TGTGCCAGCAGCCTGGGGGGGGAAAAAGCTTTCTTT.

The DNA for the CDR3 is TGTGCCAGCAGCTGGAAGGGGACGGTTAGTGGGCAGTTCTTC. Its translation is CASSWKGTVSGQFF. V and J are TRBV7-2 and TRBJ2-1; D might be TRBD1 or TRBD2, each matching 5 bases. The CDR3 is 14 amino acids. V gave up 4 bases and J gave up 12 bases, with 19 bases separating them. Germline loops: CDR1 SGHTA, CDR2 FQGNSA.

The V call is TRBV5-1, the J call TRBJ1-3; D is uncertain. The CDR3 extends over 12 amino acids. V was clipped by 2 bases and J by 2 bases, with 2 bases between them. Per germline, CDR1 SGHRS and CDR2 YFSETQ. The CDR3 DNA is TGCGCCAGCAGCTTAACTGGAAACACCATATATTTT. Its protein is CASSLTGNTIYF.

This sequence joins TRBV2 and TRBJ2-5, with 7 bases aligning to TRBD1. Germline V gives CDR1 SNHLY, CDR2 FYNNEI. The length of the CDR3 is 14 residues. J was trimmed by 4 bases and V by 8 bases; bases with no gene match: 10. CDR3 residues: CASSLGGDSETQYF. The CDR3 DNA follows: TGTGCCAGCTCTTTAGGGGGCGATTCAGAGACCCAGTACTTC.

The V call is TRBV28, the J call TRBJ2-3, with a weak D call TRBD1 (5 bases). The CDR3 is 15 amino acids. The ends were cut back, 10 bases at V and 2 bases at J, with 19 bases in the middle. The germline gives CDR1 MDHEN, CDR2 SYDVKM. CDR3 amino acids: CATLRRTIFTDTQYF. Written as DNA, the CDR3 is TGTGCCACCCTCCGAAGGACAATATTCACAGATACGCAGTATTTT.

The chain combines TRBV4-1 with TRBJ2-3; D gene unclear. V was trimmed by 4 bases and J by 0 bases, leaving 17 bases between them. Germline V CDR1 and CDR2: MGHRA, YSYEKL. This CDR3 region has 17 residues. The CDR3 sequence is CASSRPSRGSSTDTQYF. In DNA, the CDR3 is TGCGCCAGCAGCCGCCCATCCCGAGGCTCTAGCACAGATACGCAGTATTTT.